Each of the 24 T cell receptor beta chains below was sequenced from the same sample in a study of blood T cell repertoires in COVID-19. Clones were read by immunoSEQ multiplex PCR, and TCRdb kept only the in-frame ones, dropping some. Of 350,000 to 400,000 clones listed, 80% to 95% are singletons. Sequenced material: PBMCs or T cells enriched from blood (not recorded which). The receptors shown here come from a woman aged 40 to 50 who had been exposed to COVID-19.

The J gene is TRBJ2-5, the V gene TRBV12-3 or TRBV12-4; D may be TRBD2 (5 bases). Deletions cut 2 bases from V and 10 bases from J, with 11 bases between. The length of the CDR3 is 12 residues. CDR3 nucleotides: TGTGCCAGCAGTTTATCCGTGGGAGACCAGTACTTC. Encoded protein: CASSLSVGDQYF.

This chain connects TRBV18 to TRBJ1-1, with TRBD1 matching 7 bases. The germline CDR1 and CDR2 sequences are KGHSH and LQKENI. The CDR3 sequence is 15 residues long. V gave up 4 bases and J gave up 0 bases; unmatched junction bases: 5. The CDR3 protein is CASSRQGAMNTEAFF. Here the CDR3 DNA reads TGTGCCAGCTCACGACAGGGAGCAATGAACACTGAAGCTTTCTTT.

The V gene is TRBV29-1, the J gene TRBJ1-3; no firm D call. The germline CDR1 and CDR2 sequences are SQVTM and ANQGSEA. The CDR3 is 12 residues long. Between the trimmed V and J ends, which lost 3 bases and 4 bases, there was a span of 7 bases. The CDR3 loop is CSVEGRGNTIYF. In nucleotides, the CDR3 is TGCAGCGTTGAGGGCAGAGGAAACACCATATATTTT. Based on the CDR3 plus reference TRBV29-1 and TRBJ1-3, the full variable domain is SAVISQKPSRDICQRGTSLTIQCQVDSQVTMMFWYRQQPGQSLTLIATANQGSEATYESGFVIDKFPISRPNLTFSTLTVSNMSPEDSSIYLCSVEGRGNTIYFGEGSWLTVV.

The chain has TRBV9 and TRBJ2-3, with 14 bases matching TRBD2. Germline-derived CDR1 and CDR2 are SGDLS and YYNGEE. The CDR3 loop spans 17 amino acids. Trimming at V came to 3 bases and at J to 6 bases, leaving 9 bases not matched to a gene. As DNA, the CDR3 is TGTGCCAGCAGCGACCCGGGACTAGCGGGAGTCGTGGATACGCAGTATTTT. Translation: CASSDPGLAGVVDTQYF.

The chain couples TRBV19 to TRBJ1-2, with 8 bases matching TRBD1. CDR1 is LNHDA, CDR2 SQIVND, per germline (reference sequence). V lost 0 bases and J lost 5; bases outside the gene matches: 8. CDR3 length: 16 amino acids. The DNA for the CDR3 is TGTGCCAGTAGTATAGATCTCCGGACAGGGAATTATGGCTACACCTTC. Translated, it gives CASSIDLRTGNYGYTF. Filled out from reference TRBV19 and TRBJ1-2, the complete variable domain reads DGGITQSPKYLFRKEGQNVTLSCEQNLNHDAMYWYRQDPGQGLRLIYYSQIVNDFQKGDIAEGYSVSREKKESFPLTVTSAQKNPTAFYLCASSIDLRTGNYGYTFGSGTRLTVV.

This clone has just one count. The rearrangement links TRBV7-2 to TRBJ1-4; possible D gene TRBD1, 6 bases. Trimming took 5 bases from V and 8 from J, leaving 15 bases between them. The V gene's germline CDR1 is SGHTA and CDR2 FQGNSA. The length of the CDR3 is 14 residues. CDR3 bases: TGTGCCAGCAGCCCACTATACAGGGAGGAAAAACTGTTTTTT. Translating gives CASSPLYREEKLFF.

This chain uses TRBV7-3 with TRBJ2-2; maybe TRBD2 (5 bases). Germline V lookup: CDR1 SGHTA, CDR2 FQGTGA. The CDR3 has 15 residues. The V end lost 2 bases, the J end lost 3 bases, and 10 bases lay between the germline ends. The CDR3 protein is CASSLGPRDTGELFF. The CDR3 DNA reads TGTGCCAGCAGCTTAGGACCGCGGGACACCGGGGAGCTGTTTTTT.

The chain carries TRBV19 and TRBJ2-2; 10 nucleotides match TRBD2. Germline V CDR1 and CDR2: LNHDA, SQIVND (reference sequence). The junction had 8 bases not matched to a gene; V was cut back by 6 bases and J by 7 bases. CDR3 length: 15 amino acids. CDR3 region: CASRGASGSDGELFF. The CDR3 nucleotides are TGTGCCAGTAGGGGGGCTAGCGGGAGCGACGGGGAGCTGTTTTTT. The full variable domain, rest sourced from reference TRBV19 and TRBJ2-2, is DGGITQSPKYLFRKEGQNVTLSCEQNLNHDAMYWYRQDPGQGLRLIYYSQIVNDFQKGDIAEGYSVSREKKESFPLTVTSAQKNPTAFYLCASRGASGSDGELFFGEGSRLTVL.

The sample holds a few counts of this clone. One end of the junction fails to match germline, which may point to a read error. DNA for the CDR3: TGTGCTAGCAGCTCAACCCTAGGGGGAAATCAGCCCCAGCATTTT. Its translation: CASSSTLGGNQPQHF. V and J are TRBV7-7 and TRBJ1-5; D might be TRBD1 (6 bases). This CDR3 comprises 15 residues. Germline loops: CDR1 SSHAT, CDR2 FNYEAQ (reference sequence). Looking up the rest from reference TRBV7-7 and TRBJ1-5 gives the full variable domain: GAGVSQSPRYKVTKRGQDVTLRCDPISSHATLYWYQQALGQGPEFLTYFNYEAQPDKSGLPSDRFSAERPEGSISTLTIQRTEQRDSAMYRCASSSTLGGNQPQHFGDGTRLSIL.

This rearrangement joins TRBV2 to TRBJ2-1; 9 positions match TRBD1. Germline assignment: CDR1 SNHLY and CDR2 FYNNEI. J gave up 9 bases and V 6 bases, and 6 bases lay outside the gene matches. The CDR3 consists of 13 residues. The chain's CDR3 is CASRGQGRSEQFF. CDR3 in DNA: TGTGCCAGCAGGGGACAGGGACGTAGTGAGCAGTTCTTC.

The CDR3 sequence: CASSLDQVGEQYF. Here the CDR3 DNA reads TGCGCCAGCAGCTTGGACCAGGTAGGCGAGCAGTACTTC. The V and J genes are TRBV5-1 and TRBJ2-7; no clear D gene. This CDR3 comprises 13 residues. CDR1 and CDR2 (germline): SGHRS, YFSETQ. Trimming left V 0 bases short and J 6 bases short, with 10 bases between.

This clone has only one observation. This chain links TRBV7-9 with TRBJ2-1, with 12 bases aligning to TRBD2. The CDR3 has 16 residues. CDR1 and CDR2 from the germline V gene are SEHNR and FQNEAQ (reference sequence). V gave up 4 bases and J gave up 10 bases; unmatched junction bases: 11. This chain's CDR3 is CASSSLAGGPGREQFF. CDR3 bases: TGTGCCAGCAGCTCGCTAGCGGGAGGGCCGGGTAGAGAGCAGTTCTTC. Full variable domain (outside the CDR3, taken from reference TRBV7-9 and TRBJ2-1): DTGVSQNPRHKITKRGQNVTFRCDPISEHNRLYWYRQTLGQGPEFLTYFQNEAQLEKSRLLSDRFSAERPKGSFSTLEIQRTEQGDSAMYLCASSSLAGGPGREQFFGPGTRLTVL.

This clone was detected once. The rearrangement uses TRBV10-2 and TRBJ1-2; 9 bases map to TRBD1. In germline, CDR1 is WSHSY, CDR2 SAAADI. The CDR3 runs to 13 residues. The V and J ends lost 7 bases and 5 bases, in that order; junction bases with no gene match: 5. CDR3 nucleotides: TGCGCCAGCACTTCTGACAGGGGGTATGGCTACACCTTC. Its translation is CASTSDRGYGYTF.

V usage is TRBV2 and J usage is TRBJ2-5; D gene ambiguous. The CDR3 spans 11 residues. From germline, CDR1 is SNHLY and CDR2 FYNNEI. Trimming took 6 bases from V and 7 from J, leaving 9 bases between them. Here the CDR3 DNA reads TGTGCCAGCAGCCCCCTCGGGACCCAGTACTTC. This translates into CASSPLGTQYF.

The V and J genes are TRBV30 and TRBJ1-2; TRBD1 matches at 7 bases. The germline V gene has CDR1 GTSNPN and CDR2 SVGIG (reference sequence). Unmatched junction bases numbered 4, after V lost 3 bases and J lost 3 bases. This CDR3 has 13 residues. The CDR3 sequence is CAWSTGAYYGYTF. The CDR3 DNA reads as TGTGCCTGGAGCACAGGGGCGTACTATGGCTACACCTTC.

The chain uses TRBV7-2 and TRBJ1-4; D uncertain. CDR1 SGHTA and CDR2 FQGNSA come from the germline V gene. V was trimmed by 3 bases and J by 8 bases, leaving 13 bases between them. This CDR3 has 14 residues. DNA of the CDR3: TGTGCCAGCAGCTTCAGTTGGTCGGAGGAAAAACTGTTTTTT. Translation gives CASSFSWSEEKLFF.

This clone was seen more than once but under ten times. The chain has TRBV18 and TRBJ2-7; perhaps TRBD1 as D (6 bases). V lost 3 bases to trimming and J lost 3 bases, with 12 bases between them. The CDR3 is made up of 14 amino acids. Germline values: CDR1 KGHSH, CDR2 LQKENI. The CDR3 spells CASSPRGRGYEQYF. The CDR3 DNA is TGTGCCAGCTCACCGAGAGGCAGGGGCTACGAGCAGTACTTC.

J is TRBJ2-1 and V is TRBV19, with 8 bases fitting TRBD1. The V and J ends lost 4 bases and 7 bases, in that order; junction bases with no gene match: 6. The CDR3 runs to 14 residues. Germline assignment: CDR1 LNHDA and CDR2 SQIVND (reference sequence). CDR3 sequence: CASSRTGSGNEQFF. The DNA for the CDR3 is TGTGCCAGTAGTAGGACAGGGTCTGGGAATGAGCAGTTCTTC.

The genes are TRBV29-1 and TRBJ2-7; 8 nucleotides align to TRBD1. V shed 7 bases, J shed 3 bases, and the junction held 8 bases outside the gene matches. The CDR3 covers 13 residues. The germline gives CDR1 SQVTM, CDR2 ANQGSEA. The CDR3 bases are TGCAGCGCCGGTGGACAGGGTGGCTACGAGCAGTACTTC. Translation: CSAGGQGGYEQYF.

V and J are TRBV19 and TRBJ2-7, with 7 bases matching TRBD1. The CDR3 spans 14 residues. In germline, CDR1 is LNHDA, CDR2 SQIVND (reference sequence). J lost 2 bases, V lost 5 bases, and 6 bases had no gene match. The DNA for the CDR3 is TGTGCCAGTAGTCATGGGACAGTTCCCTACGAGCAGTACTTC. Amino acids: CASSHGTVPYEQYF.

The chain is built from TRBV20-1 and TRBJ1-5; a weak D match, TRBD1 (6 bases). Between the trimmed V and J ends, which lost 3 bases and 4 bases, there was a span of 13 bases. The CDR3 is 14 amino acids. Germline V gene data show CDR1 as DFQATT and CDR2 as SNEGSKA (reference sequence). The CDR3: CSASPRGGNQPQHF. The CDR3 bases are TGCAGTGCTAGTCCCAGGGGCGGGAATCAGCCCCAGCATTTT.

The chain has TRBV11-3 and TRBJ1-3; 9 bases agree with TRBD1. The CDR3 has 16 residues. Germline assignment: CDR1 SGHNT and CDR2 YENEEA. After removal of 5 bases from V and 0 bases from J, the junction contained 5 bases not matched to a gene. This chain's CDR3 is CASSPSGQGSGNTIYF. The CDR3 DNA reads as TGTGCCAGCAGCCCCTCGGGACAGGGCTCTGGAAACACCATATATTTT.

The CDR3, as DNA: TGTGCCAGCACTCAAGGGTGGGAGGATTATGGCTACACCTTC. This translates into CASTQGWEDYGYTF. This chain uses TRBV2 with TRBJ1-2; D call uncertain. The CDR3 has 14 amino acids. CDR1 and CDR2 from the germline V gene are SNHLY and FYNNEI. V was trimmed by 7 bases and J by 5 bases, leaving 17 bases between them.

This clone was found once. The chain combines TRBV18 with TRBJ1-5; weak D call: TRBD1 (5 bases). The V gene's germline CDR1 is KGHSH and CDR2 LQKENI. The CDR3 is 20 amino acids. Trimming took off 3 bases at V and 4 bases at J, with 28 bases between the two ends. The CDR3 sequence: CASSPLGGYRGKEKNQPQHF. The CDR3 coding sequence is TGTGCCAGCTCACCGCTCGGGGGATATAGGGGCAAGGAAAAAAATCAGCCCCAGCATTTT. The whole variable domain, remainder taken from reference TRBV18 and TRBJ1-5, is NAGVMQNPRHLVRRRGQEARLRCSPMKGHSHVYWYRQLPEEGLKFMVYLQKENIIDESGMPKERFSAEFPKEGPSILRIQQVVRGDSAAYFCASSPLGGYRGKEKNQPQHFGDGTRLSIL.